The 12 T cell receptor beta chains given below trace back to one sample, sequenced in a study of cytomegalovirus exposure and HLA in healthy donors. The PCR made use of 60 Vbeta and 13 Jbeta primers. Sequencing used immunoSEQ multiplex PCR; TCRdb keeps in-frame clones, though not all of them. The repertoire consists of 150,000 to 160,000 clones, with around 74% occurring once and the leading ten covering about 2.8%. Sequenced material: PBMCs. These receptors came from a man aged 18 to 29 in good health and CMV-seronegative.

In its sample, this clone was seen a few times. This rearrangement joins TRBV6-5 to TRBJ2-1; 7 nucleotides match TRBD1. Germline CDR1 and CDR2: MNHEY and SVGAGI. The CDR3 sequence is 15 residues long. V trimming: 6 bases; J trimming: 1 base; junction bases outside the gene matches: 6. The CDR3 DNA reads as TGTGCCAGCAGGGGCGACAGGGATTCCTACAATGAGCAGTTCTTC. Translation: CASRGDRDSYNEQFF.

The V gene is TRBV28, the J gene TRBJ1-1; D is unresolved. The CDR3 totals 13 residues. From germline, CDR1 is MDHEN and CDR2 SYDVKM. Trimming removed 6 bases at V and 0 bases at J, with 8 bases between. CDR3 loop: CASRSGMNTEAFF. The DNA of the CDR3 is TGTGCCAGCAGATCTGGCATGAACACTGAAGCTTTCTTT.

The chain uses TRBV7-3 and TRBJ1-1; D gene unclear. Germline assignment: CDR1 SGHTA and CDR2 FQGTGA. CDR3 length: 13 residues. The V end lost 4 bases, the J end lost 2 bases, and 8 bases lay between the germline ends. The chain's CDR3 is CASSSGGNTEAFF. In DNA form, the CDR3 reads TGTGCCAGCAGCTCCGGAGGAAACACTGAAGCTTTCTTT.

CDR3 sequence (DNA): TGTGCCAGCTCACCCCGAGGAGGAGTGGAGGGTCGTCGAGTTGGGGAAAAACTGTTTTTT. This encodes CASSPRGGVEGRRVGEKLFF. This sequence joins TRBV18 and TRBJ1-4, with D unclear. V was clipped by 3 bases and J by 8 bases, with 31 bases between them. The germline V gene encodes CDR1 KGHSH and CDR2 LQKENI. This CDR3 is built from 20 residues.

The V call is TRBV9, the J call TRBJ2-3; 15 bases agree with TRBD2. CDR1 is SGDLS and CDR2 is YYNGEE in the germline V gene. Germline trimming cut 4 bases from V and 5 bases from J; bases unmatched to any gene: 8. The CDR3 contains 17 residues. In nucleotides, the CDR3 is TGTGCCAGCAGCCTTGGACTAGCGGGGGGGCCCGGAGATACGCAGTATTTT. Its protein is CASSLGLAGGPGDTQYF.

The chain uses TRBV19 and TRBJ1-2; 9 bases are a match to TRBD1. Looked up from germline, CDR1 is LNHDA and CDR2 is SQIVND (reference sequence). V trimming: 8 bases; J trimming: 0 bases; junction bases outside the gene matches: 7. This CDR3 comprises 15 residues. CDR3 nucleotide sequence: TGTGCCAGTCTCCGGGACAGGGAAGCTAACTATGGCTACACCTTC. It codes for CASLRDREANYGYTF.

The V and J genes are TRBV27 and TRBJ1-1; D is perhaps TRBD1 (5 bases). The CDR3 extends over 15 amino acids. The germline V and J ends were trimmed by 6 bases and 5 bases, with 19 bases remaining between them. Germline values: CDR1 MNHEY, CDR2 SMNVEV (reference sequence). The CDR3 DNA reads as TGTGCCAGCAGGCCTACGGGCTTCGGGGGAACTGAAGCTTTCTTT. Its translation is CASRPTGFGGTEAFF.

The chain combines TRBV7-2 with TRBJ1-1; D not resolved. Deletions cut 5 bases from V and 5 bases from J, with 15 bases between. CDR1 is SGHTA, CDR2 FQGNSA, per germline. CDR3 length: 14 residues. CDR3 DNA sequence: TGTGCCAGCAGCCCAGGTTACCGGGAAACTGAAGCTTTCTTT. This encodes CASSPGYRETEAFF.

V is TRBV11-2 and J is TRBJ2-7; 7 bases line up with TRBD2. Germline trimming cut 8 bases from V and 7 bases from J; bases unmatched to any gene: 8. The CDR3 is made up of 12 amino acids. Looked up from germline, CDR1 is SGHAT and CDR2 is FQNNGV. The CDR3 nucleotides read TGTGCCAGCTCCTCGGGGGGTAGGGAGCAGTACGTC. Residues: CASSSGGREQYV.

The V gene is TRBV2, the J gene TRBJ2-1; 9 bases are shared with TRBD2. V lost 1 base, J lost 6 bases, and 4 bases stayed unmatched. Per the germline V gene, CDR1 is SNHLY and CDR2 is FYNNEI. The CDR3 contains 15 residues. The CDR3: CASSEESGGRNEQFF. CDR3 nucleotides: TGTGCCAGCAGTGAAGAGAGCGGGGGGCGCAATGAGCAGTTCTTC.

J is TRBJ1-5 and V is TRBV7-2; a possible D gene is TRBD1 (6 bases). CDR3 size: 16 residues. Looked up from germline, CDR1 is SGHTA and CDR2 is FQGNSA. V was cut by 1 base and J by 5 bases, with 15 bases left in between. This CDR3 is CASSLVGTNSHQPQHF. The CDR3 nucleotides read TGTGCCAGCAGCTTAGTCGGGACAAATAGTCATCAGCCCCAGCATTTT.

The sample holds a few counts of this clone. The DNA for the CDR3 is TGTGCCAGTAGTATTTTCCCAGGTGGAGGTTATGGCTACACCTTC. Residues: CASSIFPGGGYGYTF. The genes are TRBV19 and TRBJ1-2; D remains ambiguous. CDR3 size: 15 residues. The V end lost 3 bases, the J end lost 5 bases, and 16 bases lay between the germline ends. Germline CDR1 is LNHDA and CDR2 is SQIVND (reference sequence). The full variable domain, in which reference TRBV19 and TRBJ1-2 provide the parts outside the CDR3, is DGGITQSPKYLFRKEGQNVTLSCEQNLNHDAMYWYRQDPGQGLRLIYYSQIVNDFQKGDIAEGYSVSREKKESFPLTVTSAQKNPTAFYLCASSIFPGGGYGYTFGSGTRLTVV.